The T cell receptor (beta chain) described here comes from a study of shared clonotypes between healthy human individuals. After removal of 5 bases from V and 4 bases from J, the junction contained 14 bases not matched to a gene. Germline CDR1 SEHNR, CDR2 FQNEAQ (reference sequence). This CDR3 has 17 residues. Adult Caucasians living in Nashville, Tennessee made up all of the donors. Genomic DNA of unsorted samples came from some 90 million PBMCs. This clone was counted at least ten times. For each subset, genomic DNA was distributed in equal portions over several immunoSEQ plates. PCR replicates performed on unsorted PBMC used 300 ng DNA, around 33,000 T cell genomes. Here immunoSEQ multiplex PCR was the method, and the copy in TCRdb shows in-frame clones only, minus some. This sample has around 500,000 clones, with about 85% found just once.

The material sequenced was PBMCs. The V call is TRBV7-9, the J call TRBJ2-5; TRBD1 matches at 9 bases. The source of this sequence is a woman between 40 and 50 years old in good health. Some clones in this sample may be carry-over from other donors' samples. CDR3 sequence reads: CASSEGQGWSLGETQYF. The CDR3 DNA reads TGTGCCAGCAGCGAAGGACAGGGGTGGAGTTTAGGAGAGACCCAGTACTTC.